The next 20 T cell receptor beta chains were all read from a single sample in a study of blood T cell repertoires in COVID-19 (dated by TCRdb to 2019 to 2021). Library preparation used the immunoSEQ multiplex PCR assay. TCRdb obtained this table from immuneACCESS and retained in-frame rearrangements with V and J assigned. These tables miss some clones; where compared with another copy, unresolved V genes account for less than half of the shortfall, and the remainder is unexplained. The sample table holds about 160,000 clones, of which around 93% were seen once. The ten biggest clones cover 4.5% to 5.5% of the sample. The sequenced material came from peripheral blood. These receptors were obtained from a woman aged 50 to 65 with acute or convalescent COVID-19.

The chain recombines TRBV28 with TRBJ2-5; the match to TRBD1 covers 7 bases. V was pared by 6 bases and J by 4 bases, with 14 bases of the junction left unmatched. The CDR3 totals 16 residues. CDR1 MDHEN and CDR2 SYDVKM come from the germline V gene. In DNA, the CDR3 is TGTGCCAGCAGCACTTCCGACGACAGGGAAAGAGAGACCCAGTACTTC. It yields the protein CASSTSDDRERETQYF. The entire variable domain, with the rest obtained from reference TRBV28 and TRBJ2-5, is as follows: DVKVTQSSRYLVKRTGEKVFLECVQDMDHENMFWYRQDPGLGLRLIYFSYDVKMKEKGDIPEGYSVSREKKERFSLILESASTNQTSMYLCASSTSDDRERETQYFGPGTRLLVL.

This clone was seen a single time. The V gene is TRBV7-6, the J gene TRBJ2-7; D might be TRBD2 (5 bases). The length of the CDR3 is 17 residues. Trimming cost V 0 bases and J 2 bases, with 17 bases left between them. CDR1 is SGHVS, CDR2 FNYEAQ, per germline. CDR3 in amino acids: CASSLAPQTGLAYEQYF. CDR3 nucleotides: TGTGCCAGCAGCTTAGCACCTCAAACTGGACTGGCCTACGAGCAGTACTTC.

This rearrangement joins TRBV7-2 to TRBJ2-1; D is unclear. V was clipped by 0 bases and J by 5 bases, with 14 bases between them. Germline V gives CDR1 SGHTA, CDR2 FQGNSA. The CDR3 consists of 16 residues. Written as DNA, the CDR3 is TGTGCCAGCAGCTTAGCAATGTCGCAGGAACACAATGAGCAGTTCTTC. Its translation is CASSLAMSQEHNEQFF.

J is TRBJ2-2 and V is TRBV6-5; 7 nucleotides line up with TRBD2. The CDR3 runs to 13 residues. Germline CDR1 reads MNHEY; CDR2 reads SVGAGI. The ends lost 7 bases at V and 3 bases at J; junction bases unmatched: 2. CDR3 coding DNA: TGTGCCAGCACGCGGGGGTACACCGGGGAGCTGTTTTTT. This encodes CASTRGYTGELFF.

The chain combines TRBV5-1 with TRBJ1-1; D gene ambiguous. V was shortened by 1 base and J by 1 base, with 14 bases between the two germline ends. Germline loops: CDR1 SGHRS, CDR2 YFSETQ. The CDR3 spans 16 residues. The CDR3 nucleotides read TGCGCCAGCAGCTTGAGCGGGGATGGTTGGAACACTGAAGCTTTCTTT. This sequence encodes CASSLSGDGWNTEAFF.

This chain links TRBV6-5 with TRBJ2-7; the match to TRBD1 covers 7 bases. This CDR3 contains 13 residues. Germline assignment: CDR1 MNHEY and CDR2 SVGAGI. V shed 6 bases and J 4 bases; nucleotides not matched to a gene: 6. CDR3 coding DNA: TGTGCCAGCAGAAAAGTGGACAGGTACGAGCAGTACTTC. Its translation: CASRKVDRYEQYF.

The chain has TRBV30 and TRBJ2-3; 11 positions match TRBD2. Trimming removed 5 bases from V and 3 bases from J; junction bases left unmatched: 4. The CDR3 is made up of 14 amino acids. The V gene's germline CDR1 is GTSNPN and CDR2 SVGIG (reference sequence). The CDR3 reads CAWGTSGMTDTQYF. CDR3 sequence (DNA): TGTGCCTGGGGGACTAGCGGTATGACAGATACGCAGTATTTT.

This clone was seen just once. This chain uses TRBV12-3 or TRBV12-4 with TRBJ2-7; D possibly corresponds to TRBD1 (5 bases). The V end lost 2 bases, the J end lost 6 bases, and 8 bases lay between the germline ends. CDR3 size: 12 residues. The CDR3 sequence is CASSLWGSEQYF. CDR3 nucleotide sequence: TGTGCCAGCAGTTTATGGGGCTCCGAGCAGTACTTC.

The gene calls are TRBV5-1 and TRBJ1-3; D is possibly TRBD1 (5 bases). Trimming removed 5 bases at V and 0 bases at J, with 15 bases between. The CDR3 has 16 residues. Germline CDR1 reads SGHRS; CDR2 reads YFSETQ. This CDR3 is CASRSSPGNSGNTIYF. The CDR3 DNA reads TGCGCCAGCAGGAGTTCACCAGGGAACTCTGGAAACACCATATATTTT.

The gene calls are TRBV7-8 and TRBJ1-4, with TRBD1 matching 8 bases. V shed 4 bases and J 8 bases; nucleotides not matched to a gene: 3. CDR1 SGHVS and CDR2 FQNEAQ come from the germline V gene. The CDR3 spans 13 residues. CDR3 in DNA: TGTGCCAGCAGCTCAGGGGGCGGGGAAAAACTGTTTTTT. Translating it yields CASSSGGGEKLFF.

V gene TRBV30 combines with J gene TRBJ1-1; D ambiguous. Looked up from germline, CDR1 is GTSNPN and CDR2 is SVGIG (reference sequence). This CDR3 region has 12 residues. V shed 2 bases and J shed 7 bases, with 11 bases lying between them. CDR3 residues: CAWSPGTDEAFF. CDR3 nucleotide sequence: TGTGCCTGGAGTCCGGGAACAGATGAAGCTTTCTTT.

The DNA of the CDR3 is TGTGCCAGCAGTACCCCAGGGGAGAAGACTGGAAACACCATATATTTT. Protein: CASSTPGEKTGNTIYF. The V gene is TRBV28, the J gene TRBJ1-3; tentative D call: TRBD1 (6 bases). V was pared by 5 bases and J by 2 bases, with 16 bases between. There are 16 residues in the CDR3. Germline V lookup: CDR1 MDHEN, CDR2 SYDVKM.

V gene TRBV6-5 combines with J gene TRBJ1-1; TRBD1 aligns across 7 bases. CDR3 length: 15 amino acids. The germline V gene has CDR1 MNHEY and CDR2 SVGAGI. Trimming at V came to 6 bases and at J to 5 bases, leaving 12 bases not matched to a gene. The CDR3 DNA sequence: TGTGCCAGCAGATATATAAGGGGGCGCGGGACTGAAGCTTTCTTT. This sequence encodes CASRYIRGRGTEAFF.

CDR3 sequence reads: CASSAGLAGQGEQFF. CDR3 DNA sequence: TGTGCCAGCAGCGCGGGACTAGCAGGTCAGGGTGAGCAGTTCTTC. This rearrangement joins TRBV9 to TRBJ2-1; TRBD2 agrees at 9 bases. V shed 3 bases and J 9 bases; nucleotides not matched to a gene: 10. The CDR3 sequence is 15 residues long. Germline V CDR1 and CDR2: SGDLS, YYNGEE. Using reference TRBV9 and TRBJ2-1 for the parts outside the CDR3, the full variable domain is DSGVTQTPKHLITATGQRVTLRCSPRSGDLSVYWYQQSLDQGLQFLIQYYNGEERAKGNILERFSAQQFPDLHSELNLSSLELGDSALYFCASSAGLAGQGEQFFGPGTRLTVL.

Worth noting for this clone: Different DNA sequences within this sample yield the same CDR3. This sequence joins TRBV4-3 and TRBJ1-1; D remains ambiguous. The CDR3 is 13 residues long. V shed 0 bases and J shed 5 bases, with 7 bases lying between them. Germline loops: CDR1 LGHNA, CDR2 YSLEER. CDR3 residues: CASSQDSRTEAFF. The CDR3 bases are TGCGCCAGCAGCCAAGATTCGAGGACTGAAGCTTTCTTT.

The chain couples TRBV12-3 or TRBV12-4 to TRBJ1-1, with D possibly matching TRBD1 (5 bases). CDR3 length: 13 amino acids. The germline V and J ends were trimmed by 7 bases and 5 bases, with 14 bases remaining between them. CDR3 coding DNA: TGTGCCAGCACCGAGCAGGGATCGACTGAAGCTTTCTTT. Residues: CASTEQGSTEAFF.

The V call is TRBV30, the J call TRBJ2-7; TRBD1 agrees at 7 bases. V was pared by 1 base and J by 4 bases, with 13 bases of the junction left unmatched. Germline CDR1 is GTSNPN and CDR2 is SVGIG (reference sequence). The CDR3 is 16 amino acids. CDR3 sequence reads: CAWSEWDSAGGYEQYF. DNA of the CDR3: TGTGCCTGGAGTGAGTGGGACAGTGCAGGGGGTTACGAGCAGTACTTC.

The chain recombines TRBV24-1 with TRBJ1-2; D perhaps matches TRBD1 (6 bases). The germline V and J ends were trimmed by 4 bases and 3 bases, with 14 bases remaining between them. There are 15 residues in the CDR3. Germline V lookup: CDR1 KGHDR, CDR2 SFDVKD. The chain's CDR3 is CATSDETGTYYGYTF. The CDR3 DNA reads as TGTGCCACCAGTGACGAGACAGGAACCTACTATGGCTACACCTTC.

This chain joins TRBV24-1 and TRBJ1-1; TRBD1 is a possible D gene (5 bases). Germline V gene data show CDR1 as KGHDR and CDR2 as SFDVKD. This CDR3 is 12 amino acids long. Trimming removed 4 bases from V and 3 bases from J, with 5 bases in between. The CDR3 DNA is TGTGCCACCAGTGAAGGGGACACTGAAGCTTTCTTT. Residues: CATSEGDTEAFF.

The chain combines TRBV9 with TRBJ2-7; 7 positions match TRBD1. CDR1 SGDLS and CDR2 YYNGEE come from the germline V gene. Trimming cost V 3 bases and J 6 bases; bases outside gene matches: 9. The CDR3 sequence is 14 residues long. The CDR3 coding sequence is TGTGCCAGCAGCGCCCGTCAGACAGGGCTCGAGCAGTACTTC. As protein: CASSARQTGLEQYF.